The 16 T cell receptor beta chains reported below all come from one sample, sequenced in a study of monozygotic twins with inflammatory bowel disease. TCRdb re-called the 5' RACE reads and shows each CDR3 protein once, DNA omitted. The table gives around 220,000 distinct CDR3 sequences; the top ten clones make up roughly 8% of it. The sample consisted of blood. These receptors all stem from a human donor with ulcerative colitis or Crohn's disease, or a healthy co-twin of an affected twin (not recorded which).

The V and J genes are TRBV5-1 and TRBJ2-2; the D call from TCRdb, TRBD1, cannot be confirmed without DNA. Germline CDR1 reads SGHRS; CDR2 reads YFSETQ. The CDR3 runs 16 residues. The CDR3 reads CASTPRPQGNTGELFF.

The gene calls are TRBV4-3 and TRBJ1-5. The CDR3 has 15 residues. Germline CDR1 reads LGHNA; CDR2 reads YSLEER. CDR3 amino acids: CASSQEVLSNQPQHF.

The chain couples TRBV27 to TRBJ2-7. From germline, CDR1 is MNHEY and CDR2 SMNVEV (reference sequence). The CDR3 sequence is 12 residues long. This CDR3 is CASSFGSGEQYF.

The chain recombines TRBV7-6 with TRBJ2-1; the D gene TCRdb calls, TRBD2, cannot be checked with no DNA. The CDR3 is 16 residues long. Germline CDR1 reads SGHVS; CDR2 reads FNYEAQ. Here the CDR3 reads CASSRDPQTLGHEQFF. Looking up the rest from reference TRBV7-6 and TRBJ2-1 gives the full variable domain: GAGVSQSPRYKVTKRGQDVALRCDPISGHVSLYWYRQALGQGPEFLTYFNYEAQQDKSGLPNDRFSAERPEGSISTLTIQRTEQRDSAMYRCASSRDPQTLGHEQFFGPGTRLTVL.

The CDR3 protein is CSASQPMNTEAFF. This rearrangement joins TRBV20-1 to TRBJ1-1. In germline, CDR1 is DFQATT, CDR2 SNEGSKA (reference sequence). The CDR3 is 13 residues long.

V usage is TRBV12-3 or TRBV12-4 and J usage is TRBJ2-1. The CDR3 spans 15 residues. The CDR3 loop reads CASILDSSSYNEQFF.

The J gene is TRBJ2-1, the V gene TRBV6-5. The CDR3 totals 13 residues. Germline-derived CDR1 and CDR2 are MNHEY and SVGAGI. The CDR3 here is CASSYGSSNEQFF.

The chain is built from TRBV19 and TRBJ2-3; TCRdb reports TRBD1, a call that lacks DNA to check it against. The CDR3 consists of 15 residues. CDR1 is LNHDA, CDR2 SQIVND, per germline (reference sequence). The CDR3 region is CASSMGQGTTDTQYF.

The J gene is TRBJ2-1, the V gene TRBV4-2. The CDR3 is 17 residues long. Germline CDR1 reads LGHNA; CDR2 reads YNFKEQ. The CDR3 loop reads CASSQVGSRGSYNEQFF.

V gene TRBV29-1 combines with J gene TRBJ2-7; there is no DNA to check the TCRdb D call of TRBD1. The germline V gene has CDR1 SQVTM and CDR2 ANQGSEA. This CDR3 region has 12 residues. The CDR3 sequence is CSVEEGGYELYF.

The genes are TRBV12-3 or TRBV12-4 and TRBJ1-1; TCRdb indicates TRBD1, and absent DNA this call remains unverified. The CDR3 sequence is 17 residues long. The chain's CDR3 is CASSPGQGYTMNTEAFF.

The gene calls are TRBV28 and TRBJ1-4; TCRdb returns TRBD1, unconfirmable since there is no DNA. The CDR3 runs 17 residues. CDR1 is MDHEN, CDR2 SYDVKM, per germline. The CDR3 sequence: CASILTRDSRHGEKLFF. Complete variable domain (other parts from reference TRBV28 and TRBJ1-4): DVKVTQSSRYLVKRTGEKVFLECVQDMDHENMFWYRQDPGLGLRLIYFSYDVKMKEKGDIPEGYSVSREKKERFSLILESASTNQTSMYLCASILTRDSRHGEKLFFGSGTQLSVL.

V gene TRBV12-3 or TRBV12-4 combines with J gene TRBJ2-7; TCRdb returns TRBD1, unconfirmable since there is no DNA. The CDR3 is made up of 15 amino acids. The CDR3 spells CASSLIGTEPREQYF.

The chain employs TRBV6-5 and TRBJ2-5. CDR1 and CDR2 (germline): MNHEY, SVGAGI. This CDR3 contains 14 residues. Here the CDR3 reads CASSSSSRPETQYF.

The V call is TRBV6-5, the J call TRBJ1-2. Germline V lookup: CDR1 MNHEY, CDR2 SVGAGI. There are 14 residues in the CDR3. The CDR3 reads CASSYSQPAGGYTF.

The chain links TRBV24-1 to TRBJ2-1; the D call from TCRdb, TRBD1, cannot be confirmed without DNA. The germline CDR1 and CDR2 sequences are KGHDR and SFDVKD. The CDR3 is 12 residues long. The CDR3 is CATQGDGNEQFF.